These 14 T cell receptor beta chains were sequenced from one sample in a study of cytomegalovirus exposure and HLA in healthy donors. The PCR contained 60 Vbeta and 13 Jbeta primers. Assay: immunoSEQ multiplex PCR; the TCRdb copy retains only in-frame clones and omits some. This table has around 140,000 clones, about 80% appearing once. The sequenced sample was PBMCs. Receptors were obtained from a woman aged 18-35 years in good health and CMV-seropositive.

This chain connects TRBV30 to TRBJ1-3; 9 bases map to TRBD1. The CDR3 contains 15 residues. V was clipped by 5 bases and J by 4 bases; unmatched bases: 9. Germline V gene data show CDR1 as GTSNPN and CDR2 as SVGIG (reference sequence). CDR3 DNA sequence: TGTGCCTGGGGGACAGGGCCTTCGTCCGGAAACACCATATATTTT. Its translation: CAWGTGPSSGNTIYF.

The gene calls are TRBV4-1 and TRBJ1-1, with D possibly TRBD1 on 5 matching bases. Germline CDR1 is MGHRA and CDR2 is YSYEKL. V lost 10 bases and J lost 0, with 15 bases in between. The CDR3 spans 14 residues. CDR3 sequence: CATRVRAMNTEAFF. In DNA form, the CDR3 reads TGCGCCACCCGAGTCAGGGCCATGAACACTGAAGCTTTCTTT.

The chain links TRBV5-6 to TRBJ2-7, with D tentatively TRBD2 (5 bases). The germline V gene encodes CDR1 SGHDT and CDR2 YYEEEE. Deletions cut 5 bases from V and 5 bases from J, with 23 bases between. The CDR3 is 16 residues long. The CDR3 coding sequence is TGTGCCAGCAGGCCGGGGTACGGGAACCCCAAGAACGAGCAGTACTTC. This gives the protein CASRPGYGNPKNEQYF.

The V call is TRBV6-1, the J call TRBJ2-2; 8 positions agree with TRBD2. Germline CDR1 and CDR2: MNHNS and SASEGT. CDR3 length: 15 residues. V shed 7 bases, J shed 6 bases, and the junction held 10 bases outside the gene matches. CDR3 coding DNA: TGTGCCAGCAATCCTCATAGAGCGGGGGCCGGGGAGCTGTTTTTT. Translated, it gives CASNPHRAGAGELFF.

This chain connects TRBV7-2 to TRBJ2-5; TRBD2 aligns across 11 bases. The CDR3 runs 16 residues. Trimming cost V 4 bases and J 2 bases; bases outside gene matches: 6. In germline, CDR1 is SGHTA, CDR2 FQGNSA. Here the CDR3 DNA reads TGTGCCAGCAGCTGGAATAGCGGGGGGGTTCAAGAGACCCAGTACTTC. As protein: CASSWNSGGVQETQYF.

The V and J genes are TRBV6-5 and TRBJ1-1, with D tentatively TRBD1 (5 bases). The CDR3 runs 15 residues. CDR1 is MNHEY and CDR2 is SVGAGI in the germline V gene. Trimming removed 0 bases at V and 1 base at J, with 9 bases between. The CDR3 DNA sequence: TGTGCCAGCAGTTACTCGTCCGGGGGGAACACTGAAGCTTTCTTT. This codes for CASSYSSGGNTEAFF.

This clone was seen a single time. This chain links TRBV4-1 with TRBJ2-3, with D possibly TRBD2 on 6 matching bases. CDR1 is MGHRA, CDR2 YSYEKL, per germline. V lost 4 bases and J lost 5, with 19 bases in between. The CDR3 is made up of 16 amino acids. Here the CDR3 DNA reads TGCGCCAGCAGCCCCACCTTTAGCTCCGGGGGAGATACGCAGTATTTT. Translated, it gives CASSPTFSSGGDTQYF.

This clone was detected only a few times. The rearrangement links TRBV6-1 to TRBJ1-1; D not certain. Germline values: CDR1 MNHNS, CDR2 SASEGT. The CDR3 totals 13 residues. Between the trimmed V and J ends, which lost 1 base and 7 bases, there was a span of 10 bases. The CDR3: CASSEGGFGEAFF. DNA of the CDR3: TGTGCCAGCAGTGAAGGAGGTTTCGGTGAAGCTTTCTTT.

The CDR3 coding sequence is TGTGCCAGCAGCTTAAACCGGGACTCCTACGAGCAGTACTTC. This codes for CASSLNRDSYEQYF. This chain connects TRBV11-2 to TRBJ2-7, with TRBD2 as a possible D gene (5 bases). Germline V gene lookup returns CDR1 SGHAT and CDR2 FQNNGV. V lost 2 bases and J 0 bases, leaving 8 bases between the germline ends. The CDR3 loop spans 14 amino acids.

The V call is TRBV6-5, the J call TRBJ1-2, with 8 bases fitting TRBD1. CDR3 length: 13 amino acids. V lost 6 bases and J lost 10; bases outside the gene matches: 10. Germline loops: CDR1 MNHEY, CDR2 SVGAGI. The CDR3 nucleotides are TGTGCCAGCAGCCTCGGACAGGGACTCGACTACACCTTC. Translated: CASSLGQGLDYTF.

This sequence joins TRBV6-1 and TRBJ2-7; a possible D gene is TRBD2 (6 bases). This CDR3 has 13 residues. Germline assignment: CDR1 MNHNS and CDR2 SASEGT. V shed 4 bases and J shed 2 bases, with 9 bases lying between them. The CDR3 reads CASSVSGAYEQYF. The CDR3 bases are TGTGCCAGCAGTGTGTCGGGGGCCTACGAGCAGTACTTC.

The V gene is TRBV18, the J gene TRBJ2-2, with D perhaps matching TRBD1 (5 bases). Trimming took 5 bases from V and 6 from J, leaving 7 bases between them. The CDR3 runs 12 residues. In germline, CDR1 is KGHSH, CDR2 LQKENI. Written as DNA, the CDR3 is TGTGCCAGCTCAGCGACAGCCGGGGAGCTGTTTTTT. Residues: CASSATAGELFF.

The chain carries TRBV5-4 and TRBJ1-3; D is possibly TRBD1 (5 bases). Trimming stripped 3 bases from V and 0 bases from J, with 10 bases between. The CDR3 loop spans 15 amino acids. The V gene's germline CDR1 is SGHNT and CDR2 YYREEE (reference sequence). CDR3 DNA: TGTGCCAGCAGCTCCCCTCAGGGCTCTGGAAACACCATATATTTT. Translated, it gives CASSSPQGSGNTIYF.

The V gene is TRBV27, the J gene TRBJ1-2; TRBD1 matches 9 bases. Germline trimming cut 4 bases from V and 4 bases from J; bases unmatched to any gene: 7. The germline gives CDR1 MNHEY, CDR2 SMNVEV (reference sequence). The CDR3 runs to 15 residues. The CDR3 protein is CASSSGRTGVYGYTF. In nucleotides, the CDR3 is TGTGCCAGCAGTTCAGGCCGGACAGGGGTCTATGGCTACACCTTC.